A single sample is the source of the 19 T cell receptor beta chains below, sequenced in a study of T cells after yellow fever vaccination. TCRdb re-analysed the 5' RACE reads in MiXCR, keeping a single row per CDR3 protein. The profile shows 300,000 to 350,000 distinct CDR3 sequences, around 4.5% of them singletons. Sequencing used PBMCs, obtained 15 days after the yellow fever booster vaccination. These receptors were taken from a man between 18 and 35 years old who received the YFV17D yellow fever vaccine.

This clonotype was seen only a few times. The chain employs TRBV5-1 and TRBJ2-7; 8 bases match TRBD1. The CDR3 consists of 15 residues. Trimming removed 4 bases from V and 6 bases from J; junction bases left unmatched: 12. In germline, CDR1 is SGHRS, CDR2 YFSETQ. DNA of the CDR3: TGCGCCAGCAGCGTTAATCCCGGGACAGGTCTCGAGCAGTACTTC. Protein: CASSVNPGTGLEQYF.

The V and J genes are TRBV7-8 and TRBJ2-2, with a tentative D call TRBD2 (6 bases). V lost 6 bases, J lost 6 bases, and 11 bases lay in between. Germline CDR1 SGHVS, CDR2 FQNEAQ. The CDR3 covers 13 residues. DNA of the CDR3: TGTGCCAGCAGTTCCGGGGAGGCCGGGGAGCTGTTTTTT. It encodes CASSSGEAGELFF.

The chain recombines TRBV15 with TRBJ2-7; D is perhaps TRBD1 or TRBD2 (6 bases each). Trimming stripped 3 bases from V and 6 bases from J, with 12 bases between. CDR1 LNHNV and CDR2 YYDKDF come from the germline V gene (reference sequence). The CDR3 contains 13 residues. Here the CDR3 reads CATSREGDREQYF. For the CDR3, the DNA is TGTGCCACCAGCAGGGAGGGGGATCGCGAGCAGTACTTC.

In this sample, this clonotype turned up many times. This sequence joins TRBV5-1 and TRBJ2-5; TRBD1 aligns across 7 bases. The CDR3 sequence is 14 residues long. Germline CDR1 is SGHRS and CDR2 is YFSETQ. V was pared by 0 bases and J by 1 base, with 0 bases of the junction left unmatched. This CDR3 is CASSLGTGQETQYF. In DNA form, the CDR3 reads TGCGCCAGCAGCTTGGGGACAGGCCAAGAGACCCAGTACTTC.

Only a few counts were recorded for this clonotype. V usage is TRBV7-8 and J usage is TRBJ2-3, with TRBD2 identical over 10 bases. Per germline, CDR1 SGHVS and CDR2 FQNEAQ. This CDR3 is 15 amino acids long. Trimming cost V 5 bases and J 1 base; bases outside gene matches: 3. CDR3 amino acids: CASSRSGGRTDTQYF. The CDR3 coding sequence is TGTGCCAGCAGCCGTAGCGGGGGGCGCACAGATACGCAGTATTTT.

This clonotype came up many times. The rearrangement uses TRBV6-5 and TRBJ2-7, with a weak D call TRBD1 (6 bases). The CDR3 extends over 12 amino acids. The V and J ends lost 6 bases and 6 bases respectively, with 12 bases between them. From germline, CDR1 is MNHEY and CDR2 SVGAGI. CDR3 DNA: TGTGCCAGCAGACATACAGGGACCGAGCAGTACGTC. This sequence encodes CASRHTGTEQYV.

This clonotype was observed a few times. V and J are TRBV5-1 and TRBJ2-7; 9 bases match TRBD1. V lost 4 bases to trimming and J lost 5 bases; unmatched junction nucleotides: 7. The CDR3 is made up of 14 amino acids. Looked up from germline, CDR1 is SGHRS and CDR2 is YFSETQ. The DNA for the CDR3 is TGCGCCAGCAGCCCGGGACAGGGTTTCCACGAGCAGTACGTC. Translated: CASSPGQGFHEQYV.

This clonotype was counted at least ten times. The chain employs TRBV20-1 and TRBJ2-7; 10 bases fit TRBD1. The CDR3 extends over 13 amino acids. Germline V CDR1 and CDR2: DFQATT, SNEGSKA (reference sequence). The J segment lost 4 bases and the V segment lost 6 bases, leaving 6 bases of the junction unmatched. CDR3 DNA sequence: TGCAGTGCCAGGACAGGGGGAATGTACGAGCAGTACTTC. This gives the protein CSARTGGMYEQYF.

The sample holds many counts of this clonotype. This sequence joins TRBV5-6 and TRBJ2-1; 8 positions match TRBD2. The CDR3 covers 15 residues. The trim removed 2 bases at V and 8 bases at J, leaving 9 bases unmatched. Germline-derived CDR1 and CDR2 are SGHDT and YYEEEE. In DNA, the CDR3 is TGTGCCAGCAGCTTTGACCAGCGGGGGATCGATGAGCAGTTCTTC. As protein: CASSFDQRGIDEQFF.

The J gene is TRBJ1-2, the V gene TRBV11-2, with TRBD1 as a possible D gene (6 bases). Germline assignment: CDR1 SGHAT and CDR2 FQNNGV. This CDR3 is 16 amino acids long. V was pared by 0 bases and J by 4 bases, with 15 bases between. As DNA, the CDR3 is TGTGCCAGCAGCTTAGAAAAATTGGGGGGCGTCTATGGCTACACCTTC. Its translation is CASSLEKLGGVYGYTF.

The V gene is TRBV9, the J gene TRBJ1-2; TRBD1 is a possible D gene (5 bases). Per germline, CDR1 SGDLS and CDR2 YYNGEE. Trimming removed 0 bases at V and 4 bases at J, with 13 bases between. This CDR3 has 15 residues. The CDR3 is CASSVGVPGLYGYTF. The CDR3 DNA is TGTGCCAGCAGCGTAGGTGTACCGGGGCTCTATGGCTACACCTTC. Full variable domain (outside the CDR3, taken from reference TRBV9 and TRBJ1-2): DSGVTQTPKHLITATGQRVTLRCSPRSGDLSVYWYQQSLDQGLQFLIQYYNGEERAKGNILERFSAQQFPDLHSELNLSSLELGDSALYFCASSVGVPGLYGYTFGSGTRLTVV.

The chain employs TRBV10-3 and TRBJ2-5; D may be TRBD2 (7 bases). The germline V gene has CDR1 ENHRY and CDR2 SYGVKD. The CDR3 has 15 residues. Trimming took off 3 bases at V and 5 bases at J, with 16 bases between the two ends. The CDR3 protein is CAISEAWGGAETQYF. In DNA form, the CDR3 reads TGTGCCATCAGTGAAGCGTGGGGGGGGGCCGAGACCCAGTACTTC.

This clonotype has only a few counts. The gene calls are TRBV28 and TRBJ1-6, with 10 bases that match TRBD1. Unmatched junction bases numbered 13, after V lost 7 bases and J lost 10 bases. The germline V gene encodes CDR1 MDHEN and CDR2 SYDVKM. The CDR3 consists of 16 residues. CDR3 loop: CASISPKGQGWSPLHF. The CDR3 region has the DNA TGTGCCAGCATCTCCCCAAAGGGACAGGGGTGGTCACCCCTCCACTTT.

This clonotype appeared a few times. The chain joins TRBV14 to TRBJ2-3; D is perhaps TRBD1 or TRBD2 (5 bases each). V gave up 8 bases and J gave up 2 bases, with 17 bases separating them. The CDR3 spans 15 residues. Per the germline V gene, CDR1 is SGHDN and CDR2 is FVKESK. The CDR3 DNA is TGTGCCAGCGAGGCCGGGGACGGGCTCACAGATACGCAGTATTTT. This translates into CASEAGDGLTDTQYF.

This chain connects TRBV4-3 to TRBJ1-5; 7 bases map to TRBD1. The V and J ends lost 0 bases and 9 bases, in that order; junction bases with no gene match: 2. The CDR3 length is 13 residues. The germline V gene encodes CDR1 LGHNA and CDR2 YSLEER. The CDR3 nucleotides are TGCGCCAGCAGCCAAGAAAACAGGGGGCCCCAGCATTTT. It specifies CASSQENRGPQHF.

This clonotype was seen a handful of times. The CDR3 DNA reads as TGTGCCAGCAGCGTCGGCGGGGCAACTAATGAAAAACTGTTTTTT. It encodes CASSVGGATNEKLFF. This sequence joins TRBV25-1 and TRBJ1-4; D gene ambiguous. CDR3 length: 15 amino acids. V was pared by 6 bases and J by 0 bases, with 11 bases between. Germline V gene lookup returns CDR1 MGHDK and CDR2 SYGVNS.

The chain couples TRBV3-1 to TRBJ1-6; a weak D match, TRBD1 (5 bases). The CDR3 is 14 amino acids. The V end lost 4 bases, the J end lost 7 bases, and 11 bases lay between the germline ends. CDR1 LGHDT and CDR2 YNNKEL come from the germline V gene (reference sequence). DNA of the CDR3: TGTGCCAGCAGCCGAGGAGACAGCAATTCACCCCTCCACTTT. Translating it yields CASSRGDSNSPLHF.

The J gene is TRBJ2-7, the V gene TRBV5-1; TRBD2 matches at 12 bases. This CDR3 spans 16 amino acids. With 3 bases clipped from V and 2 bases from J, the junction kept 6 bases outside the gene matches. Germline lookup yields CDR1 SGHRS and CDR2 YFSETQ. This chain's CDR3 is CASSWTLAGGAYEQYF. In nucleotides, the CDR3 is TGCGCCAGCAGCTGGACGCTAGCGGGGGGGGCCTACGAGCAGTACTTC.

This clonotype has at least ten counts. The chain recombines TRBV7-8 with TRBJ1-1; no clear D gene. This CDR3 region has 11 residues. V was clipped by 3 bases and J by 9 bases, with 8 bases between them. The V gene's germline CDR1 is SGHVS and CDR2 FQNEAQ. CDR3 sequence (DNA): TGTGCCAGCAGCTTCTCTTGGAAAGCTTTCTTT. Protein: CASSFSWKAFF.